This T cell receptor (beta chain) was found in a study of T cells in Graves' hyperthyroidism and ophthalmopathy. There are 13 residues in the CDR3. The germline CDR1 and CDR2 sequences are SSHAT and FNYEAQ (reference sequence). On the basis of clinical symptoms, serum thyroxine and TRAb, thyroid ultrasound and orbital computed tomography, diagnoses were made. Study-wide results and caveats: From stable hyperthyroidism, ophthalmopathy was separated by a 13 V-J model. Blood also contained most expanded thyroid clonotypes above 0.001. Ophthalmopathy was predicted by the model a median of about 6.7 months ahead of onset.

This clonotype came up many times. Its antigen is undetermined. A junction boundary mismatches the germline segment, possibly from a read error. Regions amplified from RNA transcripts were the TCR beta CDR3 regions. The HTBI set primed first-round TCR CDR3 RT-PCR. TCRdb re-derived calls from the multiplex PCR reads in MiXCR, one entry per CDR3 protein. The sample yields more than 500,000 distinct CDR3 sequences, 46% seen once. The TCR was taken from an adult woman with Graves' disease, either hyperthyroidism or ophthalmopathy (not recorded which). The sample consisted of peripheral blood or thyroid tissue (not recorded which). J is TRBJ1-1 and V is TRBV7-7, with D unclear. CDR3 bases: TGTGCTAGCAGCTTAGAACTAGACACTGAAGCTTTCTTT. It yields the protein CASSLELDTEAFF.